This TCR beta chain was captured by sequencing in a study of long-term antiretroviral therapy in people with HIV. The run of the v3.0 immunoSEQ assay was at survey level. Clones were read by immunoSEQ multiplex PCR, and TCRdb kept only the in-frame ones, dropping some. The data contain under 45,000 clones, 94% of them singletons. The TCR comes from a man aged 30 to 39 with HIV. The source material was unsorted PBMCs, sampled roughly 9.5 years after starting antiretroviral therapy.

The CDR3 nucleotides are TGTGCCAGCAGCCAAGCATTGGGAGGACGGGAAAATGAAAAACTGTTTTTT. Translated, it gives CASSQALGGRENEKLFF. The rearrangement uses TRBV4-2 and TRBJ1-4; D not resolved. Germline V gene lookup returns CDR1 LGHNA and CDR2 YNFKEQ. Trimming took 1 base from V and 5 from J, leaving 17 bases between them. The CDR3 is 17 amino acids.